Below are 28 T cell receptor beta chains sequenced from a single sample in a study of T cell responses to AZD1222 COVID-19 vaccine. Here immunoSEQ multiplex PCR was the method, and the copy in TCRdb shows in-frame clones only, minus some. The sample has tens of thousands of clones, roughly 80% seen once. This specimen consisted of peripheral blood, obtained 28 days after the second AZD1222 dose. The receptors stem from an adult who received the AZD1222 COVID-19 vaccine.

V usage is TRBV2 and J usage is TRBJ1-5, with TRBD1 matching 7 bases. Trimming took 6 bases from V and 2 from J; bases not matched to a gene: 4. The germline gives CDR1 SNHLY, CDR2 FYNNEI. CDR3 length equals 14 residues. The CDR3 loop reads CASSVTGGNQPQHF. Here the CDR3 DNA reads TGTGCCAGCAGCGTTACAGGGGGCAATCAGCCCCAGCATTTT.

CDR3 in amino acids: CATSDPSSNSYEQYF. The CDR3, as DNA: TGTGCCACCAGTGATCCATCCTCTAACTCCTACGAGCAGTACTTC. The V call is TRBV24-1, the J call TRBJ2-7, with no clear D. Germline CDR1 KGHDR, CDR2 SFDVKD. This CDR3 spans 15 amino acids. The ends were cut back, 3 bases at V and 0 bases at J, with 11 bases in the middle.

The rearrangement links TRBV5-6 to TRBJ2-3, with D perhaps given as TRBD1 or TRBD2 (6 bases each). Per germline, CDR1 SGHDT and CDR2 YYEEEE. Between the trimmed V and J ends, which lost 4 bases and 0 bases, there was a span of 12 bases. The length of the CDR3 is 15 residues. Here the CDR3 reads CASSPRGRSTDTQYF. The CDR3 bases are TGTGCCAGCAGCCCCCGGGGGCGGAGCACAGATACGCAGTATTTT.

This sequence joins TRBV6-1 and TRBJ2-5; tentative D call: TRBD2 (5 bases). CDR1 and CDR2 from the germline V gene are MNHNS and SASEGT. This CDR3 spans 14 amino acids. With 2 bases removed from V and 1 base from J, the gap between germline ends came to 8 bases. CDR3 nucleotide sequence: TGTGCCAGCAGTGAATCGAGGGTCCAAGAGACCCAGTACTTC. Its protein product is CASSESRVQETQYF.

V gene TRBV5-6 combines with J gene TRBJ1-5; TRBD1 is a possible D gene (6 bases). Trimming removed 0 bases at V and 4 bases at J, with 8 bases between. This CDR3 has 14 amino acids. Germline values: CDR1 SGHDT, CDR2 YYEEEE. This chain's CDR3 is CASSLGRGNQPQHF. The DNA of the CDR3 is TGTGCCAGCAGCTTGGGTAGGGGGAATCAGCCCCAGCATTTT.

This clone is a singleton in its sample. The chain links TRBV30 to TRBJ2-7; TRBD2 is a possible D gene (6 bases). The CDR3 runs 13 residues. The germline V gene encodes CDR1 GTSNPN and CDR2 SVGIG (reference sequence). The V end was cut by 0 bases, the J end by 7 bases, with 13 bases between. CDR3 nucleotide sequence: TGTGCCTGGAGTGTCCTCCGCGGGGAAGAGCAGTACTTC. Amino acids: CAWSVLRGEEQYF.

CDR3 bases: TGCGCCAGCAGCCATATCAGGGAAGGCACTGAAGCTTTCTTT. This gives the protein CASSHIREGTEAFF. J is TRBJ1-1 and V is TRBV4-3, with D possibly matching TRBD1 (5 bases). Germline CDR1 and CDR2: LGHNA and YSLEER. Between the trimmed V and J ends, which lost 3 bases and 4 bases, there was a span of 12 bases. This CDR3 spans 14 amino acids.

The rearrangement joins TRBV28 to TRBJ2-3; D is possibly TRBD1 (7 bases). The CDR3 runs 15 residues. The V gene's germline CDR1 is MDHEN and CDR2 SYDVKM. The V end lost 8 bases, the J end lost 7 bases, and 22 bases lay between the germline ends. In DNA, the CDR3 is TGTGCCAGCGACCAAAGTTTATCAGGGGGGAATACGCAGTATTTT. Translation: CASDQSLSGGNTQYF.

For the CDR3, the DNA is TGTGCCAGTAGTCCTTCCCCAAGGGCAGAGCATGGCTACACCTTC. Translation gives CASSPSPRAEHGYTF. This chain links TRBV19 with TRBJ1-2; D gene uncertain. The V end lost 5 bases, the J end lost 6 bases, and 19 bases lay between the germline ends. The germline gives CDR1 LNHDA, CDR2 SQIVND (reference sequence). CDR3 size: 15 residues.

The CDR3 bases are TGTGCCAGCAGCGTATTTCTTGGTGGGCTTAGGGCCGGGGAGCTGTTTTTT. This sequence encodes CASSVFLGGLRAGELFF. The rearrangement uses TRBV9 and TRBJ2-2; no clear D gene. The ends were cut back, 1 base at V and 6 bases at J, with 19 bases in the middle. Germline CDR1 and CDR2: SGDLS and YYNGEE. The CDR3 covers 17 residues.

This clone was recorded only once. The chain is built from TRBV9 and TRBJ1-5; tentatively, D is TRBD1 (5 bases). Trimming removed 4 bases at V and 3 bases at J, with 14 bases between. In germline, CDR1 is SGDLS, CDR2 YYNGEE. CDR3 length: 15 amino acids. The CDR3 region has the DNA TGTGCCAGCAGCCAGGGCAGGGTCCTCAATCAGCCCCAGCATTTT. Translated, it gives CASSQGRVLNQPQHF. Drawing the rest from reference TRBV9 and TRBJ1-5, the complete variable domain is DSGVTQTPKHLITATGQRVTLRCSPRSGDLSVYWYQQSLDQGLQFLIQYYNGEERAKGNILERFSAQQFPDLHSELNLSSLELGDSALYFCASSQGRVLNQPQHFGDGTRLSIL.

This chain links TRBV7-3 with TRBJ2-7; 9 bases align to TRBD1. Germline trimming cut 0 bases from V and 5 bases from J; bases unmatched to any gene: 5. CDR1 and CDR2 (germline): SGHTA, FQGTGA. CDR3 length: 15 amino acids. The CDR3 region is CASSLTGQGTHEQYF. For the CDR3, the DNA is TGTGCCAGCAGCTTAACCGGACAGGGGACCCACGAGCAGTACTTC. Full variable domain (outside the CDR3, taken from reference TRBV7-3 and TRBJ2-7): GAGVSQTPSNKVTEKGKYVELRCDPISGHTALYWYRQSLGQGPEFLIYFQGTGAADDSGLPNDRFFAVRPEGSVSTLKIQRTERGDSAVYLCASSLTGQGTHEQYFGPGTRLTVT.

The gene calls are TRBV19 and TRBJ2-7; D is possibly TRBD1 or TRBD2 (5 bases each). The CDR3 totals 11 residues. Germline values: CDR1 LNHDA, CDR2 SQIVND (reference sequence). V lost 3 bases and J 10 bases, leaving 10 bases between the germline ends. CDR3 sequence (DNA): TGTGCCAGTAGTATTCAGGGACGTCAGTACTTC. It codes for CASSIQGRQYF. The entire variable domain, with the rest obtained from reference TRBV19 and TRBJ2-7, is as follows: DGGITQSPKYLFRKEGQNVTLSCEQNLNHDAMYWYRQDPGQGLRLIYYSQIVNDFQKGDIAEGYSVSREKKESFPLTVTSAQKNPTAFYLCASSIQGRQYFGPGTRLTVT.

The chain's CDR3 is CASSSQRLTNYGYTF. The CDR3 coding sequence is TGTGCCAGCAGCTCACAGCGTTTAACGAACTATGGCTACACCTTC. This chain links TRBV6-5 with TRBJ1-2; no reliable D call. Germline CDR1 is MNHEY and CDR2 is SVGAGI. V lost 6 bases to trimming and J lost 2 bases, with 16 bases between them. This CDR3 is built from 15 residues.

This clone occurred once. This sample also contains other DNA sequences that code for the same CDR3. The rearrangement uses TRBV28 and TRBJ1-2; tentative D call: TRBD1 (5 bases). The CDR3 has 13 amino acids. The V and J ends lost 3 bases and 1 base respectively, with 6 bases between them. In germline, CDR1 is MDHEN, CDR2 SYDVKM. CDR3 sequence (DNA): TGTGCCAGCAGTTTGAGGGGTAACTATGGCTACACCTTC. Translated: CASSLRGNYGYTF.

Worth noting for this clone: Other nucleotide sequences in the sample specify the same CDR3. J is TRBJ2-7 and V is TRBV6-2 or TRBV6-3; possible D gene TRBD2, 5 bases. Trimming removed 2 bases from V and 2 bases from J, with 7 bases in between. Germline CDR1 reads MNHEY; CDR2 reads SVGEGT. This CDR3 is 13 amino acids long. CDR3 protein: CASSYSGPYEQYF. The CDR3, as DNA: TGTGCCAGCAGTTACAGCGGACCCTACGAGCAGTACTTC.

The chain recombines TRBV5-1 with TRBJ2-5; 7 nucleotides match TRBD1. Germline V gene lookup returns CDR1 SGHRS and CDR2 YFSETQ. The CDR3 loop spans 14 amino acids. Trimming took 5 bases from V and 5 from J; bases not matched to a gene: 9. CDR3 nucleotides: TGCGCCAGCAGAAGACAGGGACATGAGGAGACCCAGTACTTC. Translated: CASRRQGHEETQYF.

The CDR3 nucleotides read TGTGCCAGCAGCTTAAGCAGTCGGGGCTACGAGCAGTACTTC. Its protein is CASSLSSRGYEQYF. The chain links TRBV7-2 to TRBJ2-7, with a tentative D call TRBD2 (5 bases). V lost 2 bases and J lost 3, with 11 bases in between. CDR3 size: 14 residues. CDR1 and CDR2 (germline): SGHTA, FQGNSA. Drawing the rest from reference TRBV7-2 and TRBJ2-7, the complete variable domain is GAGVSQSPSNKVTEKGKDVELRCDPISGHTALYWYRQSLGQGLEFLIYFQGNSAPDKSGLPSDRFSAERTGGSVSTLTIQRTQQEDSAVYLCASSLSSRGYEQYFGPGTRLTVT.

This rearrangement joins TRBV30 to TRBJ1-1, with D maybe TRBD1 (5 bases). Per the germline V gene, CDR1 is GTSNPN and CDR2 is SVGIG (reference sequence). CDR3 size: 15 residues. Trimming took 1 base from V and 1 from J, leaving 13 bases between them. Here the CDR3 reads CAWSDPGLGNTEAFF. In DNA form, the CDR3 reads TGTGCCTGGAGTGATCCGGGACTTGGGAACACTGAAGCTTTCTTT.

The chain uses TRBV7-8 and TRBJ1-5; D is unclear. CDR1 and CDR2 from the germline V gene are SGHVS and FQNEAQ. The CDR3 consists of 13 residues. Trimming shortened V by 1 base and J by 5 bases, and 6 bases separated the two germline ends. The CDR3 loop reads CASSLVGYQPQHF. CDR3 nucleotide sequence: TGTGCCAGCAGCTTAGTCGGATATCAGCCCCAGCATTTT.

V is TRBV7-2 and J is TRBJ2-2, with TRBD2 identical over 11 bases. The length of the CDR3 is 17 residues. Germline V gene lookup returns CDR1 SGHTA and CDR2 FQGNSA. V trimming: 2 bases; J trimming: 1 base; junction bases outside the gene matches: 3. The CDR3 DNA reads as TGTGCCAGCAGCTTAATCGGACTAGCGGGGAACACCGGGGAGCTGTTTTTT. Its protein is CASSLIGLAGNTGELFF.

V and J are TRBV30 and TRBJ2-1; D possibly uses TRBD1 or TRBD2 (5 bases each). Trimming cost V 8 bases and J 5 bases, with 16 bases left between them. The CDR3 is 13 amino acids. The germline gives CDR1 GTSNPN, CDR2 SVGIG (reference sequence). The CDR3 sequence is CARDGKADNEQFF. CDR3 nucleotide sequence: TGTGCCCGGGACGGGAAAGCTGACAATGAGCAGTTCTTC.

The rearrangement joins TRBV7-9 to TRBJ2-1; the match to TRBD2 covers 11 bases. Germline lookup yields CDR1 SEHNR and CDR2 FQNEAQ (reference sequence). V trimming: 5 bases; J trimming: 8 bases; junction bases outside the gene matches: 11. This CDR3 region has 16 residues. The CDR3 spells CASSTLPGLAADEQFF. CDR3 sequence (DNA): TGTGCCAGCAGCACCCTTCCGGGACTAGCGGCCGATGAGCAGTTCTTC.

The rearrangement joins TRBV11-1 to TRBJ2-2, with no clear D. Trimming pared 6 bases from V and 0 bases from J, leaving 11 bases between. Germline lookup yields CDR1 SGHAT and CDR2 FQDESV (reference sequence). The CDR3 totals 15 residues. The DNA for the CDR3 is TGTGCCAGCAGTTCCCAAATGGCGAACACCGGGGAGCTGTTTTTT. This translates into CASSSQMANTGELFF.

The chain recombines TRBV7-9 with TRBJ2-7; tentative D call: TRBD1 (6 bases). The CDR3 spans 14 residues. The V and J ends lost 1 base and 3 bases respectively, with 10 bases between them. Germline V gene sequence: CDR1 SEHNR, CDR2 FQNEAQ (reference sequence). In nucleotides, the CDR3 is TGTGCCAGCAGCTTAGGCCAGGGGTACTACGAGCAGTACTTC. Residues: CASSLGQGYYEQYF.

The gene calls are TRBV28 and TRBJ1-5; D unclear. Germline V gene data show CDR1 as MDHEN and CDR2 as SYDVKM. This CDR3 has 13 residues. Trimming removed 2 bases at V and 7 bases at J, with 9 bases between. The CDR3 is CASSLVTGQPQHF. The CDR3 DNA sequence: TGTGCCAGCAGTTTAGTTACGGGGCAGCCCCAGCATTTT.

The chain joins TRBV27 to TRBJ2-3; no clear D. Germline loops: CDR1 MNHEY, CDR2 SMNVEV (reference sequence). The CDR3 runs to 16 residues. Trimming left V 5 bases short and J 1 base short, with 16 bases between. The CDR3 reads CASSPLIWGGTDTQYF. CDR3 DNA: TGTGCCAGCAGTCCCTTAATATGGGGTGGCACAGATACGCAGTATTTT.

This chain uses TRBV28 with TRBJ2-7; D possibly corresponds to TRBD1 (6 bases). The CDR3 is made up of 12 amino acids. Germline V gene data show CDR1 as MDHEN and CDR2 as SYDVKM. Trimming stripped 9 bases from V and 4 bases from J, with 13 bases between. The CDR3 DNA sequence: TGTGCCAGTGGACAGTCCCTGTACGAGCAGTACTTC. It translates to CASGQSLYEQYF. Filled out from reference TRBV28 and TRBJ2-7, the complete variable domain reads DVKVTQSSRYLVKRTGEKVFLECVQDMDHENMFWYRQDPGLGLRLIYFSYDVKMKEKGDIPEGYSVSREKKERFSLILESASTNQTSMYLCASGQSLYEQYFGPGTRLTVT.